The sequence of this T cell receptor beta chain was determined in a study of shared clonotypes between healthy human individuals. Study in general: CD8 memory received one plate per donor, CD8 naive two, CD4 memory three and CD4 naive three.

The repertoire was sequenced with immunoSEQ multiplex PCR; TCRdb's copy has only in-frame clones and lacks some. The sample records under 1,900,000 clones, around 98.5% being singletons. The germline gives CDR1 SGHDN, CDR2 FVKESK. The CDR3 spans 19 residues. Trimming shortened V by 0 bases and J by 6 bases, and 25 bases separated the two germline ends. This clone is a singleton in its sample. Material: naive CD4+ T cells sorted from blood. Documented subset: CD45RA+ positively selected. V usage is TRBV14 and J usage is TRBJ2-3, with D perhaps assigned TRBD1 or TRBD2 (5 bases each). The TCR was taken from a man aged 25 to 45 in good health. The CDR3 loop is CASSQDRIFRDRYLDTQYF. CDR3 sequence (DNA): TGTGCCAGCAGCCAAGATCGGATCTTCCGGGACCGATATTTGGATACGCAGTATTTT. The full variable domain, rest sourced from reference TRBV14 and TRBJ2-3, is EAGVTQFPSHSVIEKGQTVTLRCDPISGHDNLYWYRRVMGKEIKFLLHFVKESKQDESGMPNNRFLAERTGGTYSTLKVQPAELEDSGVYFCASSQDRIFRDRYLDTQYFGPGTRLTVL.